The 16 T cell receptor beta chains listed next were all sequenced from one sample in a study of T cell responses to AZD1222 COVID-19 vaccine. Clones were read by immunoSEQ multiplex PCR, and TCRdb kept only the in-frame ones, dropping some. This table has about 93,000 clones, roughly 86% appearing once. The sample in question was peripheral blood, obtained on day 0 of MenACWY control vaccination. The receptors were gathered from an adult in good health.

This chain links TRBV5-1 with TRBJ2-7, with D possibly matching TRBD1 (5 bases). V lost 0 bases and J lost 2, with 6 bases in between. This CDR3 spans 13 amino acids. CDR1 and CDR2 from the germline V gene are SGHRS and YFSETQ. Here the CDR3 reads CASSLAGTYEQYF. CDR3 sequence (DNA): TGCGCCAGCAGCTTGGCAGGGACCTACGAGCAGTACTTC.

The chain recombines TRBV4-1 with TRBJ2-7; D remains unclear. Trimming left V 0 bases short and J 2 bases short, with 8 bases between. The CDR3 extends over 14 amino acids. Germline V gives CDR1 MGHRA, CDR2 YSYEKL. CDR3 coding DNA: TGCGCCAGCAGCCAAGATCCGGGCCCCTACGAGCAGTACTTC. Translated: CASSQDPGPYEQYF.

This clone was observed many times. The rearrangement links TRBV4-2 to TRBJ2-7; 9 bases map to TRBD1. Germline V gene sequence: CDR1 LGHNA, CDR2 YNFKEQ. Trimming cost V 1 base and J 3 bases; bases outside gene matches: 1. The CDR3 loop spans 14 amino acids. The DNA for the CDR3 is TGTGCCAGCAGCCAAGGACAGGGGGACTACGAGCAGTACTTC. It is translated as CASSQGQGDYEQYF.

V usage is TRBV7-8 and J usage is TRBJ2-7, with 8 bases fitting TRBD1. CDR3 length: 14 residues. Trimming removed 5 bases from V and 2 bases from J; junction bases left unmatched: 5. Per germline, CDR1 SGHVS and CDR2 FQNEAQ. CDR3 bases: TGTGCCAGCAGCAACAGGGGGTTTACCTACGAGCAGTACTTC. Translated, it gives CASSNRGFTYEQYF. The whole variable domain, remainder taken from reference TRBV7-8 and TRBJ2-7, is GAGVSQSPRYKVAKRGQDVALRCDPISGHVSLFWYQQALGQGPEFLTYFQNEAQLDKSGLPSDRFFAERPEGSVSTLKIQRTQQEDSAVYLCASSNRGFTYEQYFGPGTRLTVT.

This chain links TRBV7-9 with TRBJ1-1; TRBD1 aligns across 9 bases. The CDR3 covers 15 residues. With V trimmed by 6 bases and J by 8 bases, 13 bases remained unmatched. Germline loops: CDR1 SEHNR, CDR2 FQNEAQ (reference sequence). CDR3 sequence (DNA): TGTGCCAGCAGGGGGGGACAGGGAGGGAATACAGAAGCTTTCTTT. Its protein is CASRGGQGGNTEAFF.

The chain recombines TRBV18 with TRBJ1-1; D is uncertain. The CDR3 length is 17 residues. The V end lost 2 bases, the J end lost 3 bases, and 19 bases lay between the germline ends. CDR1 is KGHSH and CDR2 is LQKENI in the germline V gene. The CDR3, as DNA: TGTGCCAGCTCACCAGGGGTGGTTGGCTCCTTGGACACTGAAGCTTTCTTT. Translated, it gives CASSPGVVGSLDTEAFF.

This rearrangement joins TRBV16 to TRBJ2-6; TRBD2 matches at 7 bases. The CDR3 totals 16 residues. V was clipped by 4 bases and J by 2 bases; unmatched bases: 5. CDR1 and CDR2 (germline): KGHSY, FQNENV. CDR3: CASSLSSGAGANVLTF. The CDR3 DNA reads TGTGCCAGCAGCCTGAGCAGCGGGGCTGGGGCCAACGTCCTGACTTTC. Looking up the rest from reference TRBV16 and TRBJ2-6 gives the full variable domain: GEEVAQTPKHLVRGEGQKAKLYCAPIKGHSYVFWYQQVLKNEFKFLISFQNENVFDETGMPKERFSAKCLPNSPCSLEIQATKLEDSAVYFCASSLSSGAGANVLTFGAGSRLTVL.

This clone was recorded only once. The V gene is TRBV9, the J gene TRBJ1-5; maybe TRBD1 (6 bases). Germline lookup yields CDR1 SGDLS and CDR2 YYNGEE. The CDR3 totals 16 residues. V dropped 4 bases and J dropped 4 bases, with 18 bases sitting between them. The CDR3, as DNA: TGTGCCAGCAGCCCGGGTATAGGGGGTCTTAATCAGCCCCAGCATTTT. Translation: CASSPGIGGLNQPQHF.

The chain links TRBV7-8 to TRBJ2-1; D perhaps matches TRBD1 (6 bases). Germline V lookup: CDR1 SGHVS, CDR2 FQNEAQ. The length of the CDR3 is 13 residues. V was clipped by 3 bases and J by 6 bases, with 9 bases between them. For the CDR3, the DNA is TGTGCCAGCAGCTTCCAGGGGCCCAATGAGCAGTTCTTC. This codes for CASSFQGPNEQFF.

This chain links TRBV2 with TRBJ1-4; D might be TRBD1 (6 bases). Germline V gives CDR1 SNHLY, CDR2 FYNNEI. The V end was cut by 4 bases, the J end by 0 bases, with 9 bases between. There are 15 residues in the CDR3. Here the CDR3 reads CASSAQGSTNEKLFF. The CDR3 nucleotides read TGTGCCAGCAGTGCCCAGGGGTCAACTAATGAAAAACTGTTTTTT.

The rearrangement links TRBV19 to TRBJ1-5, with TRBD1 matching 9 bases. With V trimmed by 6 bases and J by 2 bases, 5 bases remained unmatched. This CDR3 is built from 15 residues. Germline CDR1 is LNHDA and CDR2 is SQIVND (reference sequence). This CDR3 is CASSRDREGNQPQHF. The CDR3, as DNA: TGTGCCAGTAGCCGGGACAGGGAGGGCAATCAGCCCCAGCATTTT. The whole variable domain, filled in from reference TRBV19 and TRBJ1-5, reads DGGITQSPKYLFRKEGQNVTLSCEQNLNHDAMYWYRQDPGQGLRLIYYSQIVNDFQKGDIAEGYSVSREKKESFPLTVTSAQKNPTAFYLCASSRDREGNQPQHFGDGTRLSIL.

This sequence joins TRBV6-5 and TRBJ1-1; D uncertain. The CDR3 sequence is 14 residues long. Germline values: CDR1 MNHEY, CDR2 SVGAGI. Trimming took off 0 bases at V and 0 bases at J, with 5 bases between the two ends. CDR3 bases: TGTGCCAGCAGTTACTCTCCCGTGAACACTGAAGCTTTCTTT. Translation gives CASSYSPVNTEAFF.

This chain uses TRBV21-1 with TRBJ1-1; TRBD1 is the table's D call, not checked against the DNA. TRBV21-1 has pseudogene status. The CDR3 contains 14 residues. CDR3 bases: TGTGCCAGCAGCAAGGAGGGGGCGCGAACTGAAGCTTTCTTT. This codes for CASSKEGARTEAFF.

This chain uses TRBV6-5 with TRBJ1-6; a possible D gene is TRBD1 (6 bases). Trimming pared 7 bases from V and 9 bases from J, leaving 16 bases between. The CDR3 runs 14 residues. Germline values: CDR1 MNHEY, CDR2 SVGAGI. CDR3 coding DNA: TGTGCCAGCAAACCACCCGGACAGCTTTCACCCCTCCACTTT. Translation: CASKPPGQLSPLHF.

This clone appeared once. This chain uses TRBV5-4 with TRBJ2-5; D is unresolved. Trimming pared 2 bases from V and 7 bases from J, leaving 9 bases between. Per germline, CDR1 SGHNT and CDR2 YYREEE (reference sequence). The length of the CDR3 is 12 residues. Here the CDR3 reads CASSLSLGTQYF. The DNA for the CDR3 is TGTGCCAGCAGCTTATCACTCGGGACCCAGTACTTC.

This chain uses TRBV20-1 with TRBJ2-5, with 9 bases matching TRBD2. V lost 3 bases and J lost 4; bases outside the gene matches: 6. CDR3 length: 14 residues. Germline V gene data show CDR1 as DFQATT and CDR2 as SNEGSKA (reference sequence). This CDR3 reads CSASGGSGGETQYF. CDR3 DNA: TGCAGTGCTAGTGGGGGTAGCGGGGGAGAGACCCAGTACTTC.